This TCR beta chain was retrieved from a study of breast tumors, draining lymph nodes, adjacent tissues. Study-level findings and limits: Tumors had less TCR diversity than lymph nodes, more than nontumor tissue. Tumor T cell lymph node origin was a supported hypothesis, not proven. The data were judged consistent with most tumor T cells coming from lymph node and expanding in tumor.

TCRdb processed the multiplex PCR reads anew with MiXCR; each CDR3 protein has one entry. This table holds about 230,000 distinct CDR3 sequences, approximately 30% found once. CDR1 LGHNT and CDR2 FRNRAP come from the germline V gene. The length of the CDR3 is 13 residues. V dropped 7 bases and J dropped 9 bases, with 16 bases sitting between them. This clonotype has at least ten counts. No antigen is known for it. Breast cancer patients provided tissue from their axillary draining lymph nodes. Material: axillary lymph node tissue. The chain is built from TRBV12-5 and TRBJ1-5; D is perhaps TRBD1 (6 bases). This TCR derives from a female donor with breast cancer. Some clones in this sample may be carry-over from other donors' samples. The CDR3 DNA is TGTGCTAGTGCCCCGGGGGCTGACGGGCCCCAGCATTTT. Its translation: CASAPGADGPQHF.